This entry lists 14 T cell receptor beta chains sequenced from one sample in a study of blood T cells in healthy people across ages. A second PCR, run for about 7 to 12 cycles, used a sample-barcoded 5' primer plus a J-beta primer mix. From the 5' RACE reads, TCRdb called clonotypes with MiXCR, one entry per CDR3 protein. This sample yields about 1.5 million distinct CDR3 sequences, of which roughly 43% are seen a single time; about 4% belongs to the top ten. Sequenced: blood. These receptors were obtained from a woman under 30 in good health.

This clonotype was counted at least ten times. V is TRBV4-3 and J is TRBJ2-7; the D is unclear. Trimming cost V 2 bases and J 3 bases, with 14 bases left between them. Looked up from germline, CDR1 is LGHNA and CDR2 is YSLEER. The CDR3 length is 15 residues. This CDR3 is CASSQNPRGGYEQYF. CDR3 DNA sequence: TGCGCCAGCAGCCAAAACCCTCGCGGTGGCTACGAGCAGTACTTC.

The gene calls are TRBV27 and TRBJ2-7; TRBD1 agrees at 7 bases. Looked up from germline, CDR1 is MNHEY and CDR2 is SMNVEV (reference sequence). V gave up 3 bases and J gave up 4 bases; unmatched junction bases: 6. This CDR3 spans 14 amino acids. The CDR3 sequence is CASSFTGQTYEQYF. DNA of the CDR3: TGTGCCAGCAGTTTTACGGGACAGACATACGAGCAGTACTTC.

The CDR3: CASSLDAYNSPLHF. CDR3 nucleotides: TGTGCCAGCAGCTTAGATGCATATAATTCACCCCTCCACTTT. This chain connects TRBV7-9 to TRBJ1-6; D is undetermined. Germline V gene sequence: CDR1 SEHNR, CDR2 FQNEAQ (reference sequence). Trimming stripped 1 base from V and 4 bases from J, with 5 bases between. The CDR3 is made up of 14 amino acids.

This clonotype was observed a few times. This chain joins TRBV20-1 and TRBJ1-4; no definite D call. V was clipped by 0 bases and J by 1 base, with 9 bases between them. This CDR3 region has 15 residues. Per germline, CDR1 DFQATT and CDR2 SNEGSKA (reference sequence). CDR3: CSARDLGVTNEKLFF. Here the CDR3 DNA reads TGCAGTGCTAGAGATCTCGGGGTAACTAATGAAAAACTGTTTTTT.

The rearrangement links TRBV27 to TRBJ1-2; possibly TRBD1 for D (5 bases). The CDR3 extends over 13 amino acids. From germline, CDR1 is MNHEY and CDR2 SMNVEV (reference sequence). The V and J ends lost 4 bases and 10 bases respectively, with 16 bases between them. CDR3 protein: CASSCKGLEVYTF. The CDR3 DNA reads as TGTGCCAGCAGTTGTAAGGGGTTAGAAGTCTACACCTTC.

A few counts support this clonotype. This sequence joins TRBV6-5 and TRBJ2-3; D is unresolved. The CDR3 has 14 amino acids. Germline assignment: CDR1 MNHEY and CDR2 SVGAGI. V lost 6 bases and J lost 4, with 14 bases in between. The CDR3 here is CASRIVGISDTQYF. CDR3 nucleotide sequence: TGTGCCAGCAGAATAGTGGGGATCTCAGATACGCAGTATTTT.

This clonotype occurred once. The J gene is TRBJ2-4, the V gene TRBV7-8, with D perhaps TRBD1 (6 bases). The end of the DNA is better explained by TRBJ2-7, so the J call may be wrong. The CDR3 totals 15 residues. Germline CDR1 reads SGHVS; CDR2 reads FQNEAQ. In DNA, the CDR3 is TGTGCCAGCAGTAACCCGGTACAGGGACCCTACGAGCAGTACTTC. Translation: CASSNPVQGPYEQYF.

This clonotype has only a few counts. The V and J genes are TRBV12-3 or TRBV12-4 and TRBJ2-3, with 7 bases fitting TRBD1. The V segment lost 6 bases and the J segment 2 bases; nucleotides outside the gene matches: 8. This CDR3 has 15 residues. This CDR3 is CASRAGTAYTDTQYF. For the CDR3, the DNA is TGTGCCAGCAGGGCCGGGACAGCTTACACAGATACGCAGTATTTT.

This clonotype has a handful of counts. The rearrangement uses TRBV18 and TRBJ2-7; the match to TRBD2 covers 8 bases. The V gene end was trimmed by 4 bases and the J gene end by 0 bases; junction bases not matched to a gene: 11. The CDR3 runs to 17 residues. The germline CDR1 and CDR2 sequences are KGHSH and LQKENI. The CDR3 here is CASSHGVGTRTSYEQYF. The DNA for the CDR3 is TGTGCCAGCTCACACGGAGTGGGGACTAGAACCTCCTACGAGCAGTACTTC.

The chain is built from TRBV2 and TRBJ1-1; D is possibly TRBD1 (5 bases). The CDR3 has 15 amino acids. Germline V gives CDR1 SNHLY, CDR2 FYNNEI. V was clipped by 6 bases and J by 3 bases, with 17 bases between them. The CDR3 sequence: CASSPPTGRDTEAFF. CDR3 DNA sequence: TGTGCCAGCAGCCCGCCCACAGGTCGGGACACTGAAGCTTTCTTT.

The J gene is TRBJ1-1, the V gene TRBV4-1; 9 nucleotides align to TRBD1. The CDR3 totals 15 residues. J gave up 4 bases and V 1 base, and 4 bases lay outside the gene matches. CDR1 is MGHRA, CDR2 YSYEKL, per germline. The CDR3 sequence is CASSQVGTGSTEAFF. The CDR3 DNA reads TGCGCCAGCAGCCAAGTAGGGACAGGGAGCACTGAAGCTTTCTTT.

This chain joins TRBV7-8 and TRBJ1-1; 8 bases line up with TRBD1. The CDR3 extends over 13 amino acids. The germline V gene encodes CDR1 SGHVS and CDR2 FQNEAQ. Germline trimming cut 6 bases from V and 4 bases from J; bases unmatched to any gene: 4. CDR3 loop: CASRGQVGTEAFF. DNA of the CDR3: TGTGCCAGCAGGGGACAGGTGGGCACTGAAGCTTTCTTT. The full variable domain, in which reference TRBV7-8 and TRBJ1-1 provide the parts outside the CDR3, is GAGVSQSPRYKVAKRGQDVALRCDPISGHVSLFWYQQALGQGPEFLTYFQNEAQLDKSGLPSDRFFAERPEGSVSTLKIQRTQQEDSAVYLCASRGQVGTEAFFGQGTRLTVV.

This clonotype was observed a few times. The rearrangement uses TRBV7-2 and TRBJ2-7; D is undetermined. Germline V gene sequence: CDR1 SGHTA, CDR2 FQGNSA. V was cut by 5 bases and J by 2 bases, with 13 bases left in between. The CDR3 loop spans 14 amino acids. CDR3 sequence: CASSRGTVTYEQYF. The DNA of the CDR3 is TGTGCCAGCAGCCGCGGCACGGTAACCTACGAGCAGTACTTC.

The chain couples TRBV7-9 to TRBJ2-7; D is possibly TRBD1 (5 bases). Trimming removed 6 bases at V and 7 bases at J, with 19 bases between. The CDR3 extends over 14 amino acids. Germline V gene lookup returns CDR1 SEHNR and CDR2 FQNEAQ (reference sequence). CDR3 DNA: TGTGCCAGCAGTCCAGTCACAGGATACAATGAGCAGTACTTC. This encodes CASSPVTGYNEQYF. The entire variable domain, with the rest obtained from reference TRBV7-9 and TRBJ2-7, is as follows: DTGVSQNPRHKITKRGQNVTFRCDPISEHNRLYWYRQTLGQGPEFLTYFQNEAQLEKSRLLSDRFSAERPKGSFSTLEIQRTEQGDSAMYLCASSPVTGYNEQYFGPGTRLTVT.